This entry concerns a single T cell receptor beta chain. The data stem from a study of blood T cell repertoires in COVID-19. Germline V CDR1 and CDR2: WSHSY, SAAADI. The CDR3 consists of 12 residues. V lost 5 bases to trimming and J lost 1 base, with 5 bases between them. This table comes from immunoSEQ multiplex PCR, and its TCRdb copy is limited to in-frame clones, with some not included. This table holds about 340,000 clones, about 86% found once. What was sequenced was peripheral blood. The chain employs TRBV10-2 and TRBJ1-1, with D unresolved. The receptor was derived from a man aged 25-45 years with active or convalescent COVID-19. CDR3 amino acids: CASSTANTEAFF. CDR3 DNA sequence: TGCGCCAGCAGTACAGCGAACACTGAAGCTTTCTTT.